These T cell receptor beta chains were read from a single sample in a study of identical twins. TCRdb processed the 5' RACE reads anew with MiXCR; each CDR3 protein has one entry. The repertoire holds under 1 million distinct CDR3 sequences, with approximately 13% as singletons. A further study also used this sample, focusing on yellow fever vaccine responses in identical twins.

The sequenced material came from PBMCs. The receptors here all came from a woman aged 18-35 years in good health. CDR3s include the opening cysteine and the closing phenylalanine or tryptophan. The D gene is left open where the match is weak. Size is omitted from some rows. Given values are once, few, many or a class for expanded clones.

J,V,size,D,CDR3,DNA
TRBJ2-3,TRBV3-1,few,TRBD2,CASSQTSGDTDTQYF,TGTGCCAGCAGCCAAACTAGCGGGGACACAGATACGCAGTATTTT
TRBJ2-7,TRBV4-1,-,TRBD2,CASSQPPGTSPYEQYF,TGCGCCAGCAGCCAACCTCCCGGGACTAGCCCCTACGAGCAGTACTTC
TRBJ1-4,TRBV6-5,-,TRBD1,CASSYFAGGTNEKLFF,TGTGCCAGCAGTTATTTTGCAGGGGGAACTAATGAAAAACTGTTTTTT
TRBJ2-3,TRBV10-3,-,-,CAIESSEVTDTQYF,TGTGCCATCGAAAGTTCTGAGGTCACAGATACGCAGTATTTT
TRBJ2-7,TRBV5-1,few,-,CASSSIDGSYEQYF,TGCGCCAGCAGCTCCATAGACGGCTCCTACGAGCAGTACTTC
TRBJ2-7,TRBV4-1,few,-,CASSQVSARRDVEQYF,TGCGCCAGCAGCCAAGTTTCGGCGCGGAGAGATGTCGAGCAGTACTTC
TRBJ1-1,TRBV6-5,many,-,CASSYSGRAEAFF,TGTGCCAGCAGTTACTCGGGAAGGGCTGAAGCTTTCTTT
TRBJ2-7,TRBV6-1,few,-,CASSIGEGPEQYF,TGTGCCAGCAGTATCGGAGAAGGGCCCGAGCAGTACTTC
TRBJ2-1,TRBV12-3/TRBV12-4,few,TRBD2,CASRKTSGRAINGDEQFF,TGTGCCAGCAGAAAGACTAGCGGGAGGGCCATAAATGGTGATGAGCAGTTCTTC
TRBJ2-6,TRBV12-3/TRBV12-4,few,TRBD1,CASSFLTGTGVSGANVLTF,TGTGCCAGCAGTTTTCTTACCGGGACAGGGGTATCTGGGGCCAACGTCCTGACTTTC
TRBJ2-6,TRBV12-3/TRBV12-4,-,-,CASSFARVENFGANVLTF,TGTGCCAGCAGTTTTGCAAGGGTTGAAAACTTTGGGGCCAACGTCCTGACTTTC
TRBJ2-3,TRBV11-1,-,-,CASSLTGNPASGTQFTQYF,TGTGCCAGCAGCTTGACAGGGAACCCGGCTAGCGGTACCCAATTCACGCAGTATTTT
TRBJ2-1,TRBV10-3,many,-,CAIKDSHNEQFF,TGTGCCATCAAGGACTCCCACAATGAGCAGTTCTTC
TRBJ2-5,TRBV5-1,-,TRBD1,CASSSPLTGGAQETQYF,TGCGCCAGCAGCTCACCCTTGACAGGGGGAGCACAAGAGACCCAGTACTTC
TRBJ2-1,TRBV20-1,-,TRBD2,CSATSGSSISNEQFF,TGCAGTGCTACCAGCGGGAGCTCGATCTCTAATGAGCAGTTCTTC
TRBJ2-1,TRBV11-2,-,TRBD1,CASIKYGTGGRNEQFF,TGTGCCAGCATAAAATATGGGACAGGGGGACGGAATGAGCAGTTCTTC
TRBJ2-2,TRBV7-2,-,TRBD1,CASSLPGGQYTGELFF,TGTGCCAGCAGCTTACCTGGGGGACAGTACACCGGGGAGCTGTTTTTT
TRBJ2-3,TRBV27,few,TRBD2,CASSPTSAWDTQYF,TGTGCCAGCAGTCCGACTAGCGCATGGGATACGCAGTATTTT
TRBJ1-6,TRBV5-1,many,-,CASRRGALLNSPLHF,TGCGCCAGCAGGAGAGGGGCTCTCCTGAATTCACCCCTCCACTTT
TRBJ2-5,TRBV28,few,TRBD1,CASSFRQGLWQETQYF,TGTGCCAGCAGTTTCAGACAGGGCTTGTGGCAAGAGACCCAGTACTTC
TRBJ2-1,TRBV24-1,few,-,CATSTTGLRNNEQFF,TGTGCCACCAGTACTACAGGGTTGAGGAACAATGAGCAGTTCTTC
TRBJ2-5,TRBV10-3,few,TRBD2,CATREGQETQYF,TGTGCCACCAGGGAGGGCCAAGAGACCCAGTACTTC
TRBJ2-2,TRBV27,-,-,CASSLSFVGNANTGELFF,TGTGCCAGCAGTTTATCGTTCGTGGGAAACGCGAACACCGGGGAGCTGTTTTTT
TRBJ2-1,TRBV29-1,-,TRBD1,CSVERQGAYNEQFF,TGCAGCGTTGAAAGACAGGGAGCCTACAATGAGCAGTTCTTC
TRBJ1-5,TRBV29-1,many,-,CSVGFGNQPQHF,TGCAGCGTTGGTTTTGGGAATCAGCCCCAGCATTTT
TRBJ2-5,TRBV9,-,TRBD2,CASSAGRRGVQETQYF,TGTGCCAGCAGCGCCGGGAGGCGGGGGGTCCAAGAGACCCAGTACTTC
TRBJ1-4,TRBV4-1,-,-,CASSQEGAANEKLFF,TGCGCCAGCAGCCAAGAGGGGGCAGCTAATGAAAAACTGTTTTTT
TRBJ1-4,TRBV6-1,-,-,CASSGRSEKLFF,TGTGCCAGCAGTGGCCGCAGTGAAAAACTGTTTTTT
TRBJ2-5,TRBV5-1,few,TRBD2,CASSLPGTSVQETQYF,TGCGCCAGCAGCTTGCCCGGGACTAGCGTGCAGGAGACCCAGTACTTC
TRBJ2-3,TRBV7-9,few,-,CASSFGGLRTDTQYF,TGTGCCAGCAGCTTCGGGGGACTTCGCACAGATACGCAGTATTTT
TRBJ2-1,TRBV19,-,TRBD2,CASSPSGTSGNEQFF,TGTGCCAGTAGTCCCTCTGGGACTAGCGGAAATGAGCAGTTCTTC
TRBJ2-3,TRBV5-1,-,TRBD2,CASSLGAGGGPSTDTQYF,TGCGCCAGCAGCTTGGGGGCTGGGGGAGGGCCCTCGACAGATACGCAGTATTTT
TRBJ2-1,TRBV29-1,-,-,CSVVKGSYNEQFF,TGCAGCGTTGTGAAGGGCTCGTACAATGAGCAGTTCTTC
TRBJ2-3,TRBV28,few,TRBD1,CASSFLSLGQGSDTQYF,TGTGCCAGCAGTTTCCTGAGTTTGGGACAGGGGTCAGATACGCAGTATTTT
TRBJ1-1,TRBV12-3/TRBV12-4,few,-,CASSLRWTGSNTEAFF,TGTGCCAGCAGTTTACGGTGGACCGGGTCTAACACTGAAGCTTTCTTT
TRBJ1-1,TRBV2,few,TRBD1,CASKQGRITEAFF,TGTGCCAGCAAACAGGGGCGGATCACTGAAGCTTTCTTT
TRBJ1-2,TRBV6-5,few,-,CASSSQPYSDNGYTF,TGTGCCAGCAGTTCCCAACCATACAGCGATAATGGCTACACCTTC
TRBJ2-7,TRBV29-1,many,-,CSVGGSSTLSREQYF,TGCAGCGTTGGGGGTTCGAGCACTCTATCTCGGGAGCAGTACTTC
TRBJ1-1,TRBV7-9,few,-,CASSISGVNTEAFF,TGTGCCAGCAGCATCAGCGGGGTGAACACTGAAGCTTTCTTT
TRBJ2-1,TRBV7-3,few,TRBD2,CASSLRAVGLAGARTYNEQFF,TGTGCCAGCAGCTTAAGAGCGGTGGGACTAGCGGGGGCACGAACCTACAATGAGCAGTTCTTC
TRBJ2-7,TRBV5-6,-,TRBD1,CASSRGQGVLYEQYF,TGTGCCAGCAGCCGAGGACAGGGGGTACTGTACGAGCAGTACTTC
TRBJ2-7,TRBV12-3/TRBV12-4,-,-,CASSLGISDEQYF,TGTGCCAGCAGTTTAGGTATCAGCGACGAGCAGTACTTC
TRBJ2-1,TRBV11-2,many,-,CASSLGAGGYYNEQFF,TGTGCCAGCAGCTTAGGTGCGGGTGGCTACTACAATGAGCAGTTCTTC
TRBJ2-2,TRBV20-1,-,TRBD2,CSAAGGASLTGELFF,TGCAGTGCGGCGGGGGGGGCTTCCCTGACCGGGGAGCTGTTTTTT
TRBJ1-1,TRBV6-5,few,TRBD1,CASSYSPTGASTEAFF,TGTGCCAGCAGTTACTCGCCGACAGGGGCAAGCACTGAAGCTTTCTTT
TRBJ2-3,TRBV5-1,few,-,CASSPGGKSSTDTQYF,TGCGCCAGCAGCCCTGGGGGGAAGTCTAGCACAGATACGCAGTATTTT
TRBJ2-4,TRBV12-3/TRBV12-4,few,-,CASSLLIAKNIQYF,TGTGCCAGCAGTTTACTCATAGCCAAAAACATTCAGTACTTC
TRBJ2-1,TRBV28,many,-,CASSLPAPSTHNEQFF,TGTGCCAGCAGTTTACCGGCGCCCTCGACCCACAATGAGCAGTTCTTC
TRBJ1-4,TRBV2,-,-,CASSEGRGGEKLFF,TGTGCCAGCAGTGAGGGCAGGGGTGGGGAAAAACTGTTTTTT
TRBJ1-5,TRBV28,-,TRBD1,CATRTGLRPQHF,TGTGCCACTCGGACAGGCCTAAGGCCCCAGCATTTT
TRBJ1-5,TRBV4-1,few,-,CASSQGSRYNQPQHF,TGCGCCAGCAGCCAAGGGAGCCGGTACAATCAGCCCCAGCATTTT
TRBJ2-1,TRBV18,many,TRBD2,CASSPLMSSGRDYNEQFF,TGTGCCAGCTCACCTCTCATGTCTAGCGGGAGGGATTACAATGAGCAGTTCTTC
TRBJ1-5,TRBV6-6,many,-,CASSWDYQPQHF,TGTGCCAGCAGTTGGGACTATCAGCCCCAGCATTTT